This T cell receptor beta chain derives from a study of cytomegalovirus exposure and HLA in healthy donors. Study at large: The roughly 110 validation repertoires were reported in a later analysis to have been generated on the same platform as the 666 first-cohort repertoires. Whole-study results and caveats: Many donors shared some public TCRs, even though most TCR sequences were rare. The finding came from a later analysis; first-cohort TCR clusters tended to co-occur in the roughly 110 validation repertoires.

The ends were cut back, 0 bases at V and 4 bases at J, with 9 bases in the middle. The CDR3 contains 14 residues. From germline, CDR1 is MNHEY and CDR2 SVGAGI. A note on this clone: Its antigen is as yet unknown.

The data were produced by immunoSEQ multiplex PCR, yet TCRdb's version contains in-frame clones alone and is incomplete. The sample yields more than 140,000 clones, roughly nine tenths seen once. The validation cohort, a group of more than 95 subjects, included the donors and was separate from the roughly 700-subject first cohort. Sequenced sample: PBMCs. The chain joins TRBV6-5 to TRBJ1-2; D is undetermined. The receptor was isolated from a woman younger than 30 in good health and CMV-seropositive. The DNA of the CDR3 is TGTGCCAGCAGTTACTCGAGCGGGTCCTATGGCTACACCTTC. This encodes CASSYSSGSYGYTF.